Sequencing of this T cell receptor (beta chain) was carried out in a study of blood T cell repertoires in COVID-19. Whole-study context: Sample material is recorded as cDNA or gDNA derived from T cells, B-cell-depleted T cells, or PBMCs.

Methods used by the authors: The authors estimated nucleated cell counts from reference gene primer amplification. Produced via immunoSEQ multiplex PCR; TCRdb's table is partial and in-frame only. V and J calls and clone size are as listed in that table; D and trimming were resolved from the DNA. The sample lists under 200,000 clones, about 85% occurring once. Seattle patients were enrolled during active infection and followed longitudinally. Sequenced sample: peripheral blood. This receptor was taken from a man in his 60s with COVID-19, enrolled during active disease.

The CDR3 nucleotides are TGTGCCAGCAGTGCACAGGGGGTTTACGGCTACACCTTC. This sequence encodes CASSAQGVYGYTF. The V and J genes are TRBV28 and TRBJ1-2; 8 bases line up with TRBD1. The germline V gene has CDR1 MDHEN and CDR2 SYDVKM. The CDR3 runs to 13 residues. J gave up 8 bases and V 5 bases, and 7 bases lay outside the gene matches.